What follows are 10 T cell receptor beta chains derived from one specimen sequenced in a study of blood T cells in healthy people across ages. A second PCR of roughly 7 to 11 cycles used a sample-barcoded 5' primer and a J-beta primer mix. TCRdb redid the calling of the 5' RACE reads with MiXCR, one entry per CDR3 protein. Of approximately 680,000 distinct CDR3 sequences in the sample, approximately 30% were seen once. Input material: blood. These receptors all come from a woman older than 75 in good health.

The sample holds a few counts of this clonotype. The chain links TRBV12-3 or TRBV12-4 to TRBJ2-3; 9 bases are shared with TRBD2. The CDR3 spans 15 residues. With V trimmed by 2 bases and J by 9 bases, 9 bases remained unmatched. The chain's CDR3 is CASSLRTSVPITQYF. As DNA, the CDR3 is TGTGCCAGCAGTTTAAGGACTAGCGTGCCGATAACGCAGTATTTT.

The genes are TRBV20-1 and TRBJ2-5; the match to TRBD2 covers 10 bases. Unmatched junction bases numbered 2, after V lost 0 bases and J lost 1 base. Germline V gives CDR1 DFQATT, CDR2 SNEGSKA (reference sequence). The CDR3 spans 15 residues. The CDR3 spells CSARDASGGQETQYF. DNA of the CDR3: TGCAGTGCTAGAGATGCTAGCGGGGGCCAAGAGACCCAGTACTTC.

This clonotype was detected ten times or more. The V gene is TRBV9, the J gene TRBJ2-5, with D tentatively TRBD1 (5 bases). The CDR3 contains 15 residues. V was clipped by 0 bases and J by 3 bases, with 12 bases between them. The V gene's germline CDR1 is SGDLS and CDR2 YYNGEE. The CDR3 sequence: CASSVAQGSKETQYF. The CDR3 coding sequence is TGTGCCAGCAGCGTAGCTCAGGGCTCAAAAGAGACCCAGTACTTC. The whole variable domain, filled in from reference TRBV9 and TRBJ2-5, reads DSGVTQTPKHLITATGQRVTLRCSPRSGDLSVYWYQQSLDQGLQFLIQYYNGEERAKGNILERFSAQQFPDLHSELNLSSLELGDSALYFCASSVAQGSKETQYFGPGTRLLVL.

The rearrangement links TRBV20-1 to TRBJ1-6; TRBD1 aligns across 7 bases. Trimming removed 6 bases from V and 10 bases from J; junction bases left unmatched: 9. This CDR3 region has 13 residues. Germline V lookup: CDR1 DFQATT, CDR2 SNEGSKA (reference sequence). The chain's CDR3 is CSAETGRGSPLHF. In DNA, the CDR3 is TGCAGTGCCGAGACAGGGAGGGGGTCACCCCTCCACTTT.

This clonotype was seen a few times. This chain joins TRBV6-6 and TRBJ1-2; a weak D match, TRBD1 (5 bases). The V gene lost 2 bases and the J gene lost 8 bases, with 12 bases spanning the gap. Germline CDR1 is MNHNY and CDR2 is SVGAGI (reference sequence). This CDR3 has 13 amino acids. DNA for the CDR3: TGTGCCAGCAGTTACCGCACAGGCGGCGGCTACACCTTC. It yields the protein CASSYRTGGGYTF.

This clonotype was detected only a few times. This could be a read error, since a much larger clone is one nucleotide away. The chain has TRBV5-1 and TRBJ2-1; D not resolved. Germline-derived CDR1 and CDR2 are SGHRS and YFSETQ. CDR3 length: 13 amino acids. The V gene lost 0 bases and the J gene lost 9 bases, with 10 bases spanning the gap. The CDR3: CASSLERSSEQFF. The CDR3 region has the DNA TGCGCCAGCAGCTTGGAACGGAGCAGTGAGCAGTTCTTC.

Only a few counts were recorded for this clonotype. The chain recombines TRBV2 with TRBJ2-5, with 7 bases that match TRBD1. Germline CDR1 is SNHLY and CDR2 is FYNNEI. V shed 6 bases, J shed 11 bases, and the junction held 15 bases outside the gene matches. The CDR3 is 14 residues long. The CDR3 DNA sequence: TGTGCCAGCAGCCCAAGCCACCAGGGGGACGGGCAGTACTTC. This codes for CASSPSHQGDGQYF.

The CDR3, as DNA: TGTGCCTGGGGGACAGGGGAGGGCACTGAAGCTTTCTTT. Translation gives CAWGTGEGTEAFF. The chain combines TRBV30 with TRBJ1-1; 10 nucleotides line up with TRBD1. The CDR3 has 13 residues. From germline, CDR1 is GTSNPN and CDR2 SVGIG (reference sequence). V lost 5 bases and J lost 4; bases outside the gene matches: 4. The whole variable domain, filled in from reference TRBV30 and TRBJ1-1, reads SQTIHQWPATLVQPVGSPLSLECTVEGTSNPNLYWYRQAAGRGLQLLFYSVGIGQISSEVPQNLSASRPQDRQFILSSKKLLLSDSGFYLCAWGTGEGTEAFFGQGTRLTVV.

The chain has TRBV6-1 and TRBJ1-1; tentative D call: TRBD1 (6 bases). This CDR3 region has 15 residues. V was shortened by 4 bases and J by 1 base, with 13 bases between the two germline ends. In germline, CDR1 is MNHNS, CDR2 SASEGT. CDR3: CASSASTGPNTEAFF. The CDR3 coding sequence is TGTGCCAGCAGTGCTTCGACAGGCCCGAACACTGAAGCTTTCTTT.

This clonotype was detected many times. The gene calls are TRBV6-6 and TRBJ2-1; 10 bases fit TRBD1. J was trimmed by 9 bases and V by 5 bases; bases with no gene match: 10. CDR3 length equals 15 residues. Germline CDR1 is MNHNY and CDR2 is SVGAGI (reference sequence). The CDR3 region has the DNA TGTGCCAGCAGTCCCAGGACAGGGGGTGTAAGTGAGCAGTTCTTC. This codes for CASSPRTGGVSEQFF.